This T cell receptor beta chain was documented in a study of identical twins (TCRdb year 2016). At the level of the whole study: To test whether fetal clonotypes persist, the study used deep sequencing on TCR alpha and beta repertoires from monozygotic twins, unrelated adults of various ages, and cord blood. Replicate twin experiments were performed at different times using different library preparation protocols to rule out contamination.

Receptor libraries were prepared by 5' RACE. Instrument on record: Illumina HiSeq 2000. A universal primer binding site was introduced by template switching, and a unique molecular identifier was present in the final cDNA, enabling accurate counting of TCR cDNA molecules. Specific primers in the conserved constant-segment region were used to synthesize first-strand cDNA for TCR alpha and beta chains. Each cDNA library was double barcoded, with a SMART-Mk sample barcode plus Illumina barcodes, to control for contamination. TruSeq adapter sequences and Illumina sample barcodes were added in two successive PCR steps. The TCR alpha and beta cDNA libraries were sequenced on the Illumina HiSeq platform using custom primers. For the original study's pipeline: MiGEC was used to process raw reads and extract unique molecular identifiers, and MiXCR was used to find CDR3 positions. For each individual, recombination models were inferred using an EM algorithm with the repgenHMM and IGoR tools. Shared clonotypes were analyzed with the tcR package in R, and sharing was normalized by the product of cloneset sizes. To study raw recombination free of thymic and clonal selection effects, out-of-frame nonproductive sequences were analyzed. The public sequencing data were trimmed at Q25 with fastp and processed into clonotypes with MiXCR by TCRdb, which kept only in-frame beta chains. Each record represents a unique CDR3 protein, reported with the most common genes and DNA among its rows. The V and J calls and clone size come from TCRdb's table, not from the authors' own analysis. The sample table contains roughly 250,000 distinct CDR3 sequences; only one count was recorded for around 15% of them. 8.8% of the sample rests with the top ten.

This clonotype was found a few times. The antigen it binds to is not known. Base qualities are not at hand, and no much larger clone is one base apart. Overall results and qualifications from the work: Fewer insertions were carried by abundant cord blood beta clonotypes, a similar but weaker trend appeared in young adult naive repertoires, and no such trend appeared in memory repertoires. Invariant T cells such as MAIT and iNKT could partly confound zero-insertion analyses, though diverse VJ usage argued against this for most clonotypes. In monozygotic twins, out-of-frame TCR alpha sharing was systematically underestimated by recombination models, although the models agreed with sharing between unrelated individuals. A weaker excess of twin sharing was found in beta out-of-frame sequences because the signal-to-noise ratio was lowered by fewer shared sequences. Out-of-frame TCR alpha sequences shared between twins showed an excess of low generation-probability sequences compared with coincidental sharing between unrelated individuals. Because the same donors could not be followed over many years, conclusions were based on cross-sectional statistical analysis.

CDR1 MNHEY and CDR2 SMNVEV are derived from the germline V gene (reference sequence). Inclusive of the bounding cysteine and phenylalanine, the CDR3 is 15 residues long. CDR3 DNA is the only sequence kept; it has 45 bases, read in frame from the first base. Relative to germline, V is 5 bases shorter and J is 4 bases shorter, with 18 bases between their ends. Every donor in the study was a healthy Caucasian. Miltenyi CD45RO+ enrichment and human naive T-cell isolation kits were used to isolate memory (CD45RO+) and naive T cells from PBMC. The TCR originated in a woman younger than 35 in good health. The sample taken for sequencing was memory (CD45RO+) T cells sorted from blood. The sample's cell subset or site label is to be understood as: CD45RO+ enriched T cells. Recombination linked TRBV27 to TRBJ2-7; TRBD1 is perhaps the D gene, given 6 matching bases. Here the CDR3 is given as CASSKGDLLPYEQYF. The sequence in DNA is TGTGCCAGCAGTAAGGGGGACCTCCTTCCTTACGAGCAGTACTTC.